This paragraph covers one TCR beta chain sequence. Its matching antigen is unknown. The data stem from a study of T cell repertoires in cytomegalovirus infection. Via MiXCR, TCRdb re-called the reads, giving one row per CDR3 protein. The data hold around 770,000 distinct CDR3 sequences, with 25% to 30% observed a single time. The clonotype comes from a human donor in good health (CMV status not recorded). Some clones in this sample may be carry-over from other donors' samples. Sequences were derived from cultured CD8+ T cells from PBMCs, sampled from culture after CMV antigen stimulation.

CDR3 amino acids: CASSQNSYGYTF. The CDR3 DNA reads TGTGCCAGCAGCCAGAACAGCTATGGCTACACCTTC. The V gene is TRBV3-1, the J gene TRBJ1-2, with no clear D. V was shortened by 3 bases and J by 4 bases, with 6 bases between the two germline ends. Germline V gene sequence: CDR1 LGHDT, CDR2 YNNKEL (reference sequence). The CDR3 runs to 12 residues.